This entry concerns a single T cell receptor beta chain. The read halts 3 residues ahead of the CDR3 end, with the missing end drawn from the germline J gene. These data originate in a study of T cells in women clearing cervical HPV infection. This CDR3 has 14 amino acids. Germline assignment: CDR1 MDHEN and CDR2 SYDVKM. Profiling relied on immunoSEQ multiplex PCR, and the TCRdb table lists in-frame clones only, not all of them. In all, the sample yields tens of thousands of clones. V gene TRBV28 combines with J gene TRBJ1-1; 9 nucleotides match TRBD1. Sequencing input: blood buffy coat. This receptor was taken from a woman between 18 and 69 years old with a cervical HPV16 infection that either progressed to CIN3+ or cleared (not recorded which). CDR3 region: CASSSGQGRMEAFF. The CDR3 bases that were read are TGTGCCAGCAGTTCGGGACAGGGACGGATGGAA.